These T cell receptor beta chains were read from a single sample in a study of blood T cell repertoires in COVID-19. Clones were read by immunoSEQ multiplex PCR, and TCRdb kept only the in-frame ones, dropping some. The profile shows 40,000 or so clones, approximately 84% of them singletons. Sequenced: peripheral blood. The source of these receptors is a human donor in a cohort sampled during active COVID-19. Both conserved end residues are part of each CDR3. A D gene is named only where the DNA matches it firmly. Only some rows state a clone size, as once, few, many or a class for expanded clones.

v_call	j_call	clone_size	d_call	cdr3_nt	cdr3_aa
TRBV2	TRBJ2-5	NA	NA	TGTGCCAGCATACGGGGGGCCTCAGAGACCCAGTACTTC	CASIRGASETQYF
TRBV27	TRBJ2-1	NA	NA	TGTGCCAGCAGTCCGGGGATTGTTAGTTGGAATGAGCAGTTCTTC	CASSPGIVSWNEQFF
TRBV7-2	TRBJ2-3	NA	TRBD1	TGTGCCAGCAGCTTATACGACAGGGCCAACACAGATACGCAGTATTTT	CASSLYDRANTDTQYF
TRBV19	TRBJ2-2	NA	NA	TGTGCCAGTAGTATACCCCCTCCCCGCAGGCTCACCGGGGAGCTGTTTTTT	CASSIPPPRRLTGELFF
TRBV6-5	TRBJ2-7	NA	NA	TGTGCCACCAGAGGGGGTACCTACGAGCAGTACTTC	CATRGGTYEQYF
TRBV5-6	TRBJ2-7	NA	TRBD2	TGTGCCAGCAGCTTGGCCCCTTCGGGGGGTACCTACGAGCAGTACTTC	CASSLAPSGGTYEQYF
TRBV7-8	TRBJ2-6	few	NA	TGTGCCAGCAGCTTAGGCCACCGCACAGGGTCCTACTCTGGGGCCAACGTCCTGACTTTC	CASSLGHRTGSYSGANVLTF
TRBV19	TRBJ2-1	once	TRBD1	TGTGCCAGTCGACTACAGGGGGATGAGCAGTTCTTC	CASRLQGDEQFF
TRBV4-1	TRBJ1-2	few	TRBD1	TGCGCCAGCAGCCAAGAACAGGGGGTCGGCTACACCTTC	CASSQEQGVGYTF
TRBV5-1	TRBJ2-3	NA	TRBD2	TGCGCCAGCCGGGGCGGGGGGATAACAGATACGCAGTATTTT	CASRGGGITDTQYF
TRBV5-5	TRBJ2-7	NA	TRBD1	TGTGCCAGCAGCATAGGACAGGGGAGGGAGTACTTC	CASSIGQGREYF
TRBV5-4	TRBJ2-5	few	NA	TGTGCCAGCAGGGCCCTCGGGGGAGAAGAGACCCAGTACTTC	CASRALGGEETQYF
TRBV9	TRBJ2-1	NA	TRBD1	TGTGCCAGCAGCCGGACAGGGGGGGAATTGGATGAGCAGTTCTTC	CASSRTGGELDEQFF
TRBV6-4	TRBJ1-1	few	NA	TGTGCCAGGGCGCGGGTAGACACTGAAGCTTTCTTT	CARARVDTEAFF
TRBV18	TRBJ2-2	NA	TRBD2	TGTGCCAGCTCACTCTTAGCGGGGACGAACACCGGGGAGCTGTTTTTT	CASSLLAGTNTGELFF
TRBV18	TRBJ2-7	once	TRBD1	TGTGCCAGCTCCCTTGGACAGGCTAACTACGAGCAGTACTTC	CASSLGQANYEQYF
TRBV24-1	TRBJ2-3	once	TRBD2	TGTGCCACCAGTGATGATAGCGGGGCCAACACAGATACGCAGTATTTT	CATSDDSGANTDTQYF
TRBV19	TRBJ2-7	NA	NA	TGTGCCAGTAGTATTGCCGGGAGCTCCTACGAGCAGTACTTC	CASSIAGSSYEQYF
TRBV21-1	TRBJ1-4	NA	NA	TGTGCCAGCAGCATAGGGGCCTTTTCTAATGAAAAACTGTTTTTT	CASSIGAFSNEKLFF
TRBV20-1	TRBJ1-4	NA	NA	TGCAGTGCTAGTAGGCCCGCATCGGGGAATGAAAAACTGTTTTTT	CSASRPASGNEKLFF
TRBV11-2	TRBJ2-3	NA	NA	TGTGCCAGCAGCTTATACAGGGCGGCAGATACGCAGTATTTT	CASSLYRAADTQYF
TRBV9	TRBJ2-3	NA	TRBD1	TGTGCCAGCAGCGTAGCGTCGGGACAGGGAGATACGCAGTATTTT	CASSVASGQGDTQYF
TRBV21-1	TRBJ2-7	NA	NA	TGTGCCAGCCGGGACAGGGTGGCCTACGAGCAGTACTTC	CASRDRVAYEQYF
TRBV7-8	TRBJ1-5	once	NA	TGTGCCAGCAGCTTAGAGCTTGGTCAGCCCCAGCATTTT	CASSLELGQPQHF
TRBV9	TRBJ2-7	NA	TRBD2	TGTGCCAGCAGCCCGACTAGCGGGGGGGCCTACGAGCAGTACTTC	CASSPTSGGAYEQYF
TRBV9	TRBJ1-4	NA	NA	TGTGCCAGCAGCGGACCGGGGGGAACTAATGAAAAACTGTTTTTT	CASSGPGGTNEKLFF
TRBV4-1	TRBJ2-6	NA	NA	TGCGCCAGCAGCCGCCAGACTTCGGGTGGGGCCAACGTCCTGACTTTC	CASSRQTSGGANVLTF
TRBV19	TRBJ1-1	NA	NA	TGTGCCAGTAGTATCCCACGGGGGGTGGGCACTGAAGCTTTCTTT	CASSIPRGVGTEAFF
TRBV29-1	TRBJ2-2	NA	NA	TGCAGCGTTGCCGGAGCGAACACCGGGGAGCTGTTTTTT	CSVAGANTGELFF
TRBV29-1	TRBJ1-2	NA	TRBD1	TGCAGCGTCGACACGGACAGGGGCTATGGCTACACCTTC	CSVDTDRGYGYTF
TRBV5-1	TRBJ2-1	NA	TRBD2	TGCGCCAGCAGCTTGCCGGCCTTAGCGGGGGGCCACAATGAGCAGTTCTTC	CASSLPALAGGHNEQFF
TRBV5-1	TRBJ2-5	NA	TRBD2	TGCGCCAGCAGCCGAGGACTAGCGGTCCAAGAGACCCAGTACTTC	CASSRGLAVQETQYF
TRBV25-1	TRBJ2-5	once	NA	TGTGCCAGCAGTGCTCGGGGAGGCTTCCAAGAGACCCAGTACTTC	CASSARGGFQETQYF
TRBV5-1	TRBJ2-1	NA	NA	TGCGCCAGCAGCTTGGGCGGCAGTTACTCCTACAATGAGCAGTTCTTC	CASSLGGSYSYNEQFF
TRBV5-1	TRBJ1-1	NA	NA	TGCGCCAGCAGCTTGATCGAGGGATCTGAAGCTTTCTTT	CASSLIEGSEAFF
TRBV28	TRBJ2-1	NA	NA	TGTGCCAGCACCAAAGGGGGGGGGTCGCGCAATGAGCAGTTCTTC	CASTKGGGSRNEQFF
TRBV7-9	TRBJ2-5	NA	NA	TGTGCCACCCCGAAGACAGATATCGAGACCCAGTACTTC	CATPKTDIETQYF
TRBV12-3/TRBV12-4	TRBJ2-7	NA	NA	TGTGCCAGCAGTTTCTGGGGGGACGAGCAGTACTTC	CASSFWGDEQYF
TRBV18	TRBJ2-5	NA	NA	TGTGCCAGCTCACCGGGGGCTCAAGAGACCCAGTACTTC	CASSPGAQETQYF
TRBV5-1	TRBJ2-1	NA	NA	TGCGCCAGCAGCCCTGAAGCGTCCCCATCCTACAATGAGCAGTTCTTC	CASSPEASPSYNEQFF
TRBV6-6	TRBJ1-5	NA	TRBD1	TGTGCCAGCAGCGCCCGGGACAGGAACAATCAGCCCCAGCATTTT	CASSARDRNNQPQHF
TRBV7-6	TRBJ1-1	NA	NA	TGTGCCAGCAGCCCCGACAGGAAGCATATGAACACTGAAGCTTTCTTT	CASSPDRKHMNTEAFF
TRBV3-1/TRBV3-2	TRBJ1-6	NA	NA	TGTGCCAGCAGCCAAGATCAAAATTCACCCCTCCACTTT	CASSQDQNSPLHF